The sequence of this T cell receptor beta chain was determined in a study of cytomegalovirus exposure and HLA in healthy donors. About the research overall: According to later analysis, the same platform produced the 100 to 150 validation and under 700 first-cohort repertoires.

Concerning this clone: The antigen is undetermined.

Sequencing used immunoSEQ multiplex PCR; TCRdb keeps in-frame clones, though not all of them. The sample records some 240,000 clones, 75% to 90% being singletons. Separate from the roughly 730-subject first cohort, the roughly 110-subject validation cohort was the one that the donors belonged to. This CDR3 has 14 amino acids. The germline V gene encodes CDR1 SQVTM and CDR2 ANQGSEA. The V and J ends lost 4 bases and 0 bases respectively, with 10 bases between them. Findings of the study overall: CMV antigen specificity was confirmed in vitro for three CMV-associated chains. The study flagged fewer than 200 TCR beta chains as cytomegalovirus-associated.

This chain uses TRBV29-1 with TRBJ2-4; maybe TRBD2 (6 bases). The sequenced sample consisted of PBMCs. The sequence derives from a young woman in good health and CMV-seronegative. CDR3 sequence (DNA): TGCAGCGTTGTCAGCGGGTCAGCCAAAAACATTCAGTACTTC. Protein: CSVVSGSAKNIQYF.